This T cell receptor (beta chain) appears in the sequencing data of a study of blood T cells in healthy people across ages. Regarding the study as a whole: Older individuals had lower TCR beta diversity per million T cells (the decline was roughly linear).

V was clipped by 4 bases and J by 7 bases, with 20 bases between them. Germline CDR1 reads SGHDT; CDR2 reads YYEEEE. The CDR3 spans 15 residues. Points on this clonotype: Its antigen is undetermined.

The use of a sample-barcoded 5' primer and a J-beta primer mix characterized a second PCR of roughly 6 to 11 cycles. TCRdb analysed the 5' RACE reads with MiXCR anew, one entry per CDR3 protein. The repertoire consists of 1.4 million to 1.5 million distinct CDR3 sequences, with about 43% occurring once and the leading ten covering roughly 7.7%. The sequenced material came from blood. The chain is built from TRBV5-6 and TRBJ1-2; D perhaps matches TRBD1 (6 bases). The origin of this receptor is a woman aged 18-30 years in good health. The CDR3 here is CASSTSTGGRGGYTF. For the CDR3, the DNA is TGTGCCAGCAGCACCTCGACGGGGGGGCGAGGTGGCTACACCTTC.